This TCR beta chain was documented in a study of blood T cells in healthy people across ages. Study-wide findings and caveats: PBMCs left unsorted prevented a conclusive naive versus antigen-experienced comparison.

A sample-barcoded 5' primer and a J-beta primer mix were used in a second PCR of about 7 to 12 cycles. Each sample provided no less than 3 million CDR3-containing paired-end reads. Using its own MiXCR run on the 5' RACE reads, TCRdb lists one record per CDR3 protein. This sample has roughly 1,800,000 distinct CDR3 sequences, with roughly 49% found just once. This clonotype was found a few times. Its matching antigen is unknown. The sequence was collected from a woman in her thirties or forties in good health. Sequenced sample: blood.

The CDR3 DNA follows: TGTGCCAGCAGTTACTTTGCGGAGACCCAGTACTTC. Translating it yields CASSYFAETQYF. The chain joins TRBV6-2 or TRBV6-3 to TRBJ2-5; no definite D call. This CDR3 is built from 12 residues. The V and J ends lost 1 base and 5 bases respectively, with 5 bases between them. Per the germline V gene, CDR1 is MNHEY and CDR2 is SVGEGT.